Listed here are 17 T cell receptor beta chains from one sample, sequenced in a study. TCRdb called the 5' RACE reads again in MiXCR, with one record for every CDR3 protein. The repertoire holds about 9,800 distinct CDR3 sequences, with about a quarter as singletons. Treg sorting used a CD4+CD25+CD127-/low gate. The sequenced material came from Tregs sorted from blood. The origin of the receptors is a female donor with breast cancer.

The sample holds a few counts of this clonotype. The chain couples TRBV19 to TRBJ1-1, with D unclear. Germline CDR1 reads LNHDA; CDR2 reads SQIVND (reference sequence). V lost 6 bases to trimming and J lost 1 base, with 12 bases between them. The CDR3 consists of 14 residues. The CDR3 is CASSHGRPNTEAFF. CDR3 sequence (DNA): TGTGCCAGTAGCCACGGACGGCCGAACACTGAAGCTTTCTTT. Looking up the rest from reference TRBV19 and TRBJ1-1 gives the full variable domain: DGGITQSPKYLFRKEGQNVTLSCEQNLNHDAMYWYRQDPGQGLRLIYYSQIVNDFQKGDIAEGYSVSREKKESFPLTVTSAQKNPTAFYLCASSHGRPNTEAFFGQGTRLTVV.

This clonotype is medium-sized in the sample. V gene TRBV6-1 combines with J gene TRBJ2-7; D may correspond to TRBD1 or TRBD2 (5 bases each). CDR3 size: 13 residues. V was cut by 3 bases and J by 1 base, with 7 bases left in between. The germline V gene has CDR1 MNHNS and CDR2 SASEGT. The CDR3 DNA is TGTGCCAGCAGTGAGGGACCGTCCTACGAGCAGTACTTC. It is translated as CASSEGPSYEQYF.

The chain is built from TRBV5-1 and TRBJ2-7; D gene ambiguous. The CDR3 runs 13 residues. V shed 0 bases and J shed 3 bases, with 7 bases lying between them. Germline V lookup: CDR1 SGHRS, CDR2 YFSETQ. CDR3 loop: CASSLDGFYEQYF. For the CDR3, the DNA is TGCGCCAGCAGCTTGGACGGATTCTACGAGCAGTACTTC.

This clonotype came up a few times. V usage is TRBV11-2 and J usage is TRBJ2-3; 13 bases fit TRBD2. The CDR3 runs 18 residues. Germline lookup yields CDR1 SGHAT and CDR2 FQNNGV. The trim removed 1 base at V and 7 bases at J, leaving 11 bases unmatched. The CDR3 DNA sequence: TGTGCCAGCAGCTTAGGTTGGACTAGCGGGAGCATTCCGAATACGCAGTATTTT. The encoded protein is CASSLGWTSGSIPNTQYF.

This clonotype counts as medium-sized. The chain carries TRBV7-6 and TRBJ1-4; tentatively, D is TRBD1 (6 bases). V dropped 3 bases and J dropped 8 bases, with 16 bases sitting between them. Germline CDR1 SGHVS, CDR2 FNYEAQ. The CDR3 totals 15 residues. CDR3 loop: CASSLSAGGQEKLFF. The CDR3 coding sequence is TGTGCCAGCAGCTTGTCGGCGGGGGGCCAGGAAAAACTGTTTTTT.

This clonotype was detected a few times. The chain combines TRBV7-9 with TRBJ2-1, with 15 nucleotides matching TRBD2. The junction had 5 bases not matched to a gene; V was cut back by 7 bases and J by 7 bases. The CDR3 is 15 residues long. The germline V gene has CDR1 SEHNR and CDR2 FQNEAQ (reference sequence). CDR3 loop: CASTKGTSGRNEQFF. The CDR3 DNA reads as TGTGCCAGCACGAAAGGGACTAGCGGGAGGAATGAGCAGTTCTTC.

The chain joins TRBV5-5 to TRBJ1-4; no firm D call. Germline CDR1 is SGHKS and CDR2 is YYEKEE (reference sequence). The CDR3 covers 14 residues. V lost 4 bases to trimming and J lost 0 bases, with 7 bases between them. CDR3 amino acids: CASSITATNEKLFF. In DNA, the CDR3 is TGTGCCAGCAGCATCACTGCAACTAATGAAAAACTGTTTTTT.

This clonotype was seen only a few times. This chain uses TRBV5-4 with TRBJ2-2; D uncertain. Looked up from germline, CDR1 is SGHNT and CDR2 is YYREEE (reference sequence). V shed 0 bases and J shed 1 base, with 7 bases lying between them. The CDR3 sequence is 15 residues long. Here the CDR3 reads CASSLGPLNTGELFF. The CDR3 DNA reads as TGTGCCAGCAGCTTGGGACCGTTGAACACCGGGGAGCTGTTTTTT.

As regards this clonotype: One end of the junction does not line up with germline, which may come from a read error. V and J are TRBV20-1 and TRBJ2-1, with 10 nucleotides matching TRBD2. The V gene's germline CDR1 is DFQATT and CDR2 SNEGSKA (reference sequence). The length of the CDR3 is 17 residues. The DNA for the CDR3 is TGCAGTGCTAGAGGTAACCTAGCGGGAGTCTACTACAATGGGCAGTTCTTC. It translates to CSARGNLAGVYYNGQFF.

The chain couples TRBV5-1 to TRBJ2-7; 13 bases line up with TRBD2. The J call may be mistaken, given a closer DNA end match to TRBJ2-1. The CDR3 has 21 residues. Germline assignment: CDR1 SGHRS and CDR2 YFSETQ. Here the CDR3 DNA reads TGCGCCAGCAGCTTGAATGCGGGACTAGCGGGATTTCTTGGCGGCAACAATGAGCAGTTCTTC. This gives the protein CASSLNAGLAGFLGGNNEQFF.

This clonotype was observed many times. This chain uses TRBV24-1 with TRBJ2-1, with a tentative D call TRBD1 (6 bases). The CDR3 totals 17 residues. The ends were cut back, 4 bases at V and 8 bases at J, with 23 bases in the middle. From germline, CDR1 is KGHDR and CDR2 SFDVKD. The CDR3 is CATSDLPGATAPYEQFF. The DNA of the CDR3 is TGTGCCACCAGTGACCTCCCAGGGGCTACGGCCCCATATGAGCAGTTCTTC.

As to this clonotype: At one boundary the junction diverges from the germline segment, which might be a read error. The V call is TRBV28, the J call TRBJ2-1; 7 bases line up with TRBD2. The CDR3 is 14 residues long. Germline loops: CDR1 MDHEN, CDR2 SYDVKM. CDR3 in amino acids: CASSLRREHNEQFF. DNA for the CDR3: TGTGCCAGCAGTCTGCGGCGGGAGCACAATGAACAGTTCTTC.

This clonotype was observed many times. J is TRBJ2-1 and V is TRBV4-2; no definite D call. This CDR3 has 14 amino acids. Germline V gene data show CDR1 as LGHNA and CDR2 as YNFKEQ. Trimming cost V 4 bases and J 5 bases, with 12 bases left between them. In nucleotides, the CDR3 is TGTGCCAGCAGCCTCCTTTTCCGGGACAATGAGCAGTTCTTC. Translation: CASSLLFRDNEQFF.

A few counts support this clonotype. This rearrangement joins TRBV20-1 to TRBJ2-7, with 14 bases lining up with TRBD2. This CDR3 region has 16 residues. The germline CDR1 and CDR2 sequences are DFQATT and SNEGSKA (reference sequence). V lost 1 base to trimming and J lost 2 bases; unmatched junction nucleotides: 4. The CDR3 DNA sequence: TGCAGTGCTAGAGCTGGGACTAGCGGGAGCCCCTACGAGCAGTACTTC. Amino acid sequence: CSARAGTSGSPYEQYF.

By sample fraction, this clonotype is medium-sized. Sequence at one end of the junction differs from germline and may be a read error. The gene calls are TRBV5-1 and TRBJ2-7; D possibly corresponds to TRBD1 (6 bases). Germline loops: CDR1 SGHRS, CDR2 YFSETQ. The CDR3 has 16 residues. Here the CDR3 reads CASSSNPQGPYDDQYF. The CDR3 DNA is TGCGCCAGCAGCTCCAACCCACAGGGTCCCTACGACGATCAGTACTTC.

The chain has TRBV5-4 and TRBJ1-1; TRBD1 might be the D (6 bases). There are 12 residues in the CDR3. Trimming shortened V by 8 bases and J by 1 base, and 9 bases separated the two germline ends. Germline CDR1 reads SGHNT; CDR2 reads YYREEE (reference sequence). The CDR3 is CASATGNTEAFF. The CDR3 bases are TGTGCCAGTGCGACAGGGAACACTGAAGCTTTCTTT.

This clonotype was recorded at least ten times. The chain is built from TRBV6-6 and TRBJ2-6; D not resolved. The CDR3 contains 15 residues. The V end lost 6 bases, the J end lost 2 bases, and 11 bases lay between the germline ends. Germline V gene lookup returns CDR1 MNHNY and CDR2 SVGAGI (reference sequence). Here the CDR3 reads CASSLDETGANVLTF. As DNA, the CDR3 is TGTGCCAGCAGCTTGGACGAGACTGGGGCCAACGTCCTGACTTTC.